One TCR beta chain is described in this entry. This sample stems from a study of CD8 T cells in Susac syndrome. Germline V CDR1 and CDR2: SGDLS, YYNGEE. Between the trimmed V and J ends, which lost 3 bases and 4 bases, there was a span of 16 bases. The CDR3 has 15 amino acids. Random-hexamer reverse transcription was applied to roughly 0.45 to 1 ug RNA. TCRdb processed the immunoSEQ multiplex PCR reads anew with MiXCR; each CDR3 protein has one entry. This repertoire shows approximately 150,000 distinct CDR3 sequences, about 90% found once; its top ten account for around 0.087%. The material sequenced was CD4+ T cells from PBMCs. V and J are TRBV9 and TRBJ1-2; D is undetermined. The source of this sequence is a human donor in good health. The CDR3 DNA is TGTGCCAGCAGCGCTGCCTCGTCTTCGGCCTATGGCTACACCTTC. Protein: CASSAASSSAYGYTF.